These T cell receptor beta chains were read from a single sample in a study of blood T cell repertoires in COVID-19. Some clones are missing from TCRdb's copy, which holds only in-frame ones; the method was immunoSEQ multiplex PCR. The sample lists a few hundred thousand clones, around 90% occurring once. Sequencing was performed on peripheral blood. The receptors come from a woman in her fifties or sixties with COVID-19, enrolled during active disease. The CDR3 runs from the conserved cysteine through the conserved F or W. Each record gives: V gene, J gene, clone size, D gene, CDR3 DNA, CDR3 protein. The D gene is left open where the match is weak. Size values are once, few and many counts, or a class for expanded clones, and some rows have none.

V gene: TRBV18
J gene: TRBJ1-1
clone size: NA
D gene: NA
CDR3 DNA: TGTGCCAGCTCACCGGGAGTTACTGAAGCTTTCTTT
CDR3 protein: CASSPGVTEAFF

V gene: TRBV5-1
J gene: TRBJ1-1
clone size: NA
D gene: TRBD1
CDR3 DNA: TGCGCCAGCAGCTTGGTTCTTGGGGGACAAGGGGGCGGCACTGAAGCTTTCTTT
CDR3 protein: CASSLVLGGQGGGTEAFF

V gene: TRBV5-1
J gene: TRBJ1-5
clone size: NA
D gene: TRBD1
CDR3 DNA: TGCGCCAGCAGCTCGACAGGGAACCCCGGTCAGCCCCAGCATTTT
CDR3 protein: CASSSTGNPGQPQHF

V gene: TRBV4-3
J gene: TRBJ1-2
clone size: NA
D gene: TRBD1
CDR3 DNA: TGCGCCAGCAGCCCCCCGGGACAGTCCTACTATGGCTACACCTTC
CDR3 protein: CASSPPGQSYYGYTF

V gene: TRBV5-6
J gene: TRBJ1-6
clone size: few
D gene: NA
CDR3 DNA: TGTGCCAGCAGCTCCCCAGCTTCAGGTCGGGGAAATTCACCCCTCCACTTT
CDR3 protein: CASSSPASGRGNSPLHF

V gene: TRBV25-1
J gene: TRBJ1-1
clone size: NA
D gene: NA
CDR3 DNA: TGTGCCAGCCCAACGGGGGGTGAAGCTTTCTTT
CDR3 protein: CASPTGGEAFF

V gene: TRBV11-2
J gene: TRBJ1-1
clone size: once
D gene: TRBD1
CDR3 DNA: TGTGCCAGCAGCTTAGACAGGGGGACTGAAGCTTTCTTT
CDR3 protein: CASSLDRGTEAFF

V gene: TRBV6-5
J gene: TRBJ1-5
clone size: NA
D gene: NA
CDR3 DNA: TGTGCCAGCAGTTACGCGTTCAATCAGCCCCAGCATTTT
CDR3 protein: CASSYAFNQPQHF

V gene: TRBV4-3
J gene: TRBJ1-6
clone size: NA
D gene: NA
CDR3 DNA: TGCGCCAGCAGCCAAGAAGCGGGGACGATGAATTCACCCCTCCACTTT
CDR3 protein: CASSQEAGTMNSPLHF

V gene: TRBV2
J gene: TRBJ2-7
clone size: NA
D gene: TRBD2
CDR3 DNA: TGTGCCAGCACACGGGGGGGTTCCTACGAGCAGTACTTC
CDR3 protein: CASTRGGSYEQYF

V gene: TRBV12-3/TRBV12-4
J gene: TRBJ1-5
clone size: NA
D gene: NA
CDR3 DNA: TGTGCCAGCAGTTCGCGAAATCAGCCCCAGCATTTT
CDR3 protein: CASSSRNQPQHF

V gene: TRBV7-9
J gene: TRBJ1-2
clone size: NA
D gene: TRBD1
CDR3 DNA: TGTGCCAGCAGCTTAAGGACAGGGGGATTAGCTGACTATGGCTACACCTTC
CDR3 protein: CASSLRTGGLADYGYTF

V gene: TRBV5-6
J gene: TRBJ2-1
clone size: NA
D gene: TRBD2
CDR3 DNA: TGTGCCAGCAGGGGACTAGCGGGGTCCAATGAGCAGTTCTTC
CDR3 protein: CASRGLAGSNEQFF

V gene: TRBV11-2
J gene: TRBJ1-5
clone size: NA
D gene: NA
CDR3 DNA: TGTGCCAGCAGCTTAGAGTCGGGTCAGCCCCAGCATTTT
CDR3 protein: CASSLESGQPQHF

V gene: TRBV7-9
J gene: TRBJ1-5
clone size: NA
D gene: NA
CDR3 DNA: TGTGCCAGCAGCTTGGGTCCGGGACCCCAGCATTTT
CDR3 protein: CASSLGPGPQHF

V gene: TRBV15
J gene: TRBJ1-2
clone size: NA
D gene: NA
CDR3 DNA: TGTGCCACCAGCAGAGATGGGAGCGGCTACACCTTC
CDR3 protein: CATSRDGSGYTF

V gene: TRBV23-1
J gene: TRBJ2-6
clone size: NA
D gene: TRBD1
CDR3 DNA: TGCGCCAGCAGTCCCAACCGGGACAGGGGAGTCTCTGGGGCCAACGTCCTGACTTTC
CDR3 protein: CASSPNRDRGVSGANVLTF

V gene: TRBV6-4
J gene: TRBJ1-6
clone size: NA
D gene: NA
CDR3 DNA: TGTGCCAGCAGACCGCAGGGCAGAGCTAATTCACCCCTCCACTTT
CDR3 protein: CASRPQGRANSPLHF

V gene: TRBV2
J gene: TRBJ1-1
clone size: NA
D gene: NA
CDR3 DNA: TGTGCCAGCAGTGTCGGGCAAGGGGAGGCTGAAGCTTTCTTT
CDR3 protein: CASSVGQGEAEAFF

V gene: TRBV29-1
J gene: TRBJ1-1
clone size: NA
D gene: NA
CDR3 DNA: TGCAGCGTTGAGACCCGACAGGTAGTGGCTGAAGCTTTCTTT
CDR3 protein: CSVETRQVVAEAFF

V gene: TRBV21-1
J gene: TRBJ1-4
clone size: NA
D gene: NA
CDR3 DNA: TGTGCCAGCAGCCCCGAGGTCCAGTTAAATGAAAAACTGTTTTTT
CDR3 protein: CASSPEVQLNEKLFF

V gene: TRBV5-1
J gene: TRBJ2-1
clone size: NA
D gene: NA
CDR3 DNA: TGCGCCAGCAGCTTGGGGCAGGGGGGCAATGAGCAGTTCTTC
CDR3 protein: CASSLGQGGNEQFF

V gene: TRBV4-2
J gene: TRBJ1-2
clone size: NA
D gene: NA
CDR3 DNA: TGTGCCAGCAGCCAAGGTACCCAGGGGTGGAAAGGTGGCTACACCTTC
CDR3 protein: CASSQGTQGWKGGYTF

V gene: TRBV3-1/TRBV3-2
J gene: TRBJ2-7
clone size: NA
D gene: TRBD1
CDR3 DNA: TGTGCCAGCAGCCTAAGGGGCAGGGGGCCCGACGAGCAGTACTTC
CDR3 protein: CASSLRGRGPDEQYF

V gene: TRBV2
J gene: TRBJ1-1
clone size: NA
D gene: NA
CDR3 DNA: TGTGCCAGCACCCGGGAGGTGGGGAACACTGAAGCTTTCTTT
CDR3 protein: CASTREVGNTEAFF

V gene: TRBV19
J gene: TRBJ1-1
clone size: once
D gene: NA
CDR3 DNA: TGTGCCAGTAGTAAAGACTTTCAAGCTTTCTTT
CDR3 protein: CASSKDFQAFF

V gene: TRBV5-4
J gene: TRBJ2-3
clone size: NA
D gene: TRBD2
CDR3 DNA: TGTGCCAGCAGCATTAGCGGGGGGGCAGATACGCAGTATTTT
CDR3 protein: CASSISGGADTQYF